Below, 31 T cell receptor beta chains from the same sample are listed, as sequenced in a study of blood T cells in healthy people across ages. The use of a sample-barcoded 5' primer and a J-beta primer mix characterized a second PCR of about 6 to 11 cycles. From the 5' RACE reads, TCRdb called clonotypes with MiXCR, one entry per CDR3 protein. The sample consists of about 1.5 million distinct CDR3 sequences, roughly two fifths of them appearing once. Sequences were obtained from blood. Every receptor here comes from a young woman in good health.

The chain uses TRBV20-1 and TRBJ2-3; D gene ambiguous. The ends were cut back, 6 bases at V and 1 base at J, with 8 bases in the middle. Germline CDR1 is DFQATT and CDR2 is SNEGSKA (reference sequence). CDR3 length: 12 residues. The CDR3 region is CSAKWGTDTQYF. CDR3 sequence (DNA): TGCAGTGCGAAGTGGGGCACAGATACGCAGTATTTT.

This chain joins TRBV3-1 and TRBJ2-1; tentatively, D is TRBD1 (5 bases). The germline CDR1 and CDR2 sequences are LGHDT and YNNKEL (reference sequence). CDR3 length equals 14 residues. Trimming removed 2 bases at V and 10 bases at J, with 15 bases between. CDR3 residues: CASSQTQDLREQFF. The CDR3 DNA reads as TGTGCCAGCAGCCAAACACAGGATCTAAGGGAGCAGTTCTTC.

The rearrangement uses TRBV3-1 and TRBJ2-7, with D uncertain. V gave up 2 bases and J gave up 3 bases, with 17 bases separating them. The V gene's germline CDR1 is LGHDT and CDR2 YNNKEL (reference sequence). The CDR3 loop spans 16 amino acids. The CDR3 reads CASSQFGWGMRYEQYF. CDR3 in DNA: TGTGCCAGCAGCCAATTTGGGTGGGGAATGCGCTACGAGCAGTACTTC.

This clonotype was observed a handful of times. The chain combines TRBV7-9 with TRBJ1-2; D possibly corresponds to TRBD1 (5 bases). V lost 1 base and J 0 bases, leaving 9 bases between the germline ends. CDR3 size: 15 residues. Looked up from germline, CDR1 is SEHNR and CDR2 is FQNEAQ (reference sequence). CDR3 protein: CASSLGGATNYGYTF. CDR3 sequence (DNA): TGTGCCAGCAGCTTAGGAGGGGCAACTAACTATGGCTACACCTTC. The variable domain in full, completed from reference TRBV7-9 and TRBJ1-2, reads DTGVSQNPRHKITKRGQNVTFRCDPISEHNRLYWYRQTLGQGPEFLTYFQNEAQLEKSRLLSDRFSAERPKGSFSTLEIQRTEQGDSAMYLCASSLGGATNYGYTFGSGTRLTVV.

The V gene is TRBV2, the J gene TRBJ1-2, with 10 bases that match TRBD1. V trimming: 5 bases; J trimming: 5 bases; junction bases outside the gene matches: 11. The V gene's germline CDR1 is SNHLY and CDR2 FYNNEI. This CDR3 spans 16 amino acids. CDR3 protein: CASSSQTGGVEYGYTF. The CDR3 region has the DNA TGTGCCAGCAGTTCTCAGACAGGGGGCGTCGAGTATGGCTACACCTTC.

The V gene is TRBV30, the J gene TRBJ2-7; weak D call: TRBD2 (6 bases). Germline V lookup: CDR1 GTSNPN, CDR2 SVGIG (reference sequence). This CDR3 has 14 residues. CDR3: CASTRDGGTYEQYF. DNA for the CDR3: TGTGCGTCGACACGGGACGGGGGAACCTACGAGCAGTACTTC.

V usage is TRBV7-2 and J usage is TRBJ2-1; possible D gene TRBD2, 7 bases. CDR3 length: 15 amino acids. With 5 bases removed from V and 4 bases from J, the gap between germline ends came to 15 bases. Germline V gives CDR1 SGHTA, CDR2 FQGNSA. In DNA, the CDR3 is TGTGCCAGCAGCACCCGGGGAGGGACATACAATGAGCAGTTCTTC. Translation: CASSTRGGTYNEQFF.

Here the CDR3 DNA reads TGTGCCAGCAGTTTCACAGGGTCGGGGACCGGGGAGCTGTTTTTT. Its protein product is CASSFTGSGTGELFF. The chain is built from TRBV12-3 or TRBV12-4 and TRBJ2-2; possible D gene TRBD1, 6 bases. The V gene lost 3 bases and the J gene lost 5 bases, with 13 bases spanning the gap. The CDR3 is 15 residues long.

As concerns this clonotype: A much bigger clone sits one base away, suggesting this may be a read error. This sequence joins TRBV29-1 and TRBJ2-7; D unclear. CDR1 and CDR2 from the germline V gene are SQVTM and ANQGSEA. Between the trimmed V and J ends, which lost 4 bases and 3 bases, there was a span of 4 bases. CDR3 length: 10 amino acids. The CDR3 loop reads CSVASYEQYF. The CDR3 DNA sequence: TGCAGCGTTGCCAGCTACGAGCAGTACTTC.

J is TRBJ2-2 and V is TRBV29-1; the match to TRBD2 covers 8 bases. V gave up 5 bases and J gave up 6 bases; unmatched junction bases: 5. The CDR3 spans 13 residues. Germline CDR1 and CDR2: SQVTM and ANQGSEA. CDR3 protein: CSVRSTSAGELFF. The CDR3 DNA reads TGCAGCGTTCGATCGACTAGCGCCGGGGAGCTGTTTTTT.

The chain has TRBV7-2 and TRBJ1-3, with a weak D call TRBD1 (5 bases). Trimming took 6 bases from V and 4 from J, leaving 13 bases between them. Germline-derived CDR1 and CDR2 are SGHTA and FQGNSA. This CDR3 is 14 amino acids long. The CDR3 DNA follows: TGTGCCAGCAGTACTAATGGGGCGGGAAACACCATATATTTT. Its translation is CASSTNGAGNTIYF. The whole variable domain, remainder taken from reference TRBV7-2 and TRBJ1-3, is GAGVSQSPSNKVTEKGKDVELRCDPISGHTALYWYRQSLGQGLEFLIYFQGNSAPDKSGLPSDRFSAERTGGSVSTLTIQRTQQEDSAVYLCASSTNGAGNTIYFGEGSWLTVV.

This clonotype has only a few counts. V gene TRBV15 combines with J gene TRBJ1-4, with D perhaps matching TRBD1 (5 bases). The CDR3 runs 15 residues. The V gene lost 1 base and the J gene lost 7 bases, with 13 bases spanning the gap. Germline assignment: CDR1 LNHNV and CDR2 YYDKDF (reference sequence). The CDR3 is CATSRGSREGEKLFF. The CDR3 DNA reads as TGTGCCACCAGCAGAGGATCCAGGGAGGGTGAAAAACTGTTTTTT.

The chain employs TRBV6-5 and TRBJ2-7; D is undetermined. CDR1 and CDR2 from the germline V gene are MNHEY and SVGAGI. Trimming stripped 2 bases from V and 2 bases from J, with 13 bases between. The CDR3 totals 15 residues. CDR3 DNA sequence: TGTGCCAGCAGTTACGCGGCAGAGGCAACCTACGAGCAGTACTTC. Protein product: CASSYAAEATYEQYF.

The CDR3 here is CASSLPTNEKLFF. The CDR3 region has the DNA TGCGCCAGCAGCCTCCCAACTAATGAAAAACTGTTTTTT. This chain links TRBV4-1 with TRBJ1-4; no reliable D call. This CDR3 is built from 13 residues. V was trimmed by 4 bases and J by 0 bases, leaving 3 bases between them. Germline lookup yields CDR1 MGHRA and CDR2 YSYEKL.

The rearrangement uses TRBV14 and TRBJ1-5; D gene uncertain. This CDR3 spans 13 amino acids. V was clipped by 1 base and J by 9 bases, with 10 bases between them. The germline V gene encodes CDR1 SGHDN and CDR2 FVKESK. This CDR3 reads CASSQGSLGPQHF. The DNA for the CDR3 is TGTGCCAGCAGCCAAGGGTCTTTGGGGCCCCAGCATTTT.

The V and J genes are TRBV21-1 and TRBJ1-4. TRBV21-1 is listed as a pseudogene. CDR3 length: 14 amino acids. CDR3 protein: CASSNDSRNEKLFF. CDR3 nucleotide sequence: TGTGCCAGCAGCAACGATAGTCGTAATGAAAAACTGTTTTTT.

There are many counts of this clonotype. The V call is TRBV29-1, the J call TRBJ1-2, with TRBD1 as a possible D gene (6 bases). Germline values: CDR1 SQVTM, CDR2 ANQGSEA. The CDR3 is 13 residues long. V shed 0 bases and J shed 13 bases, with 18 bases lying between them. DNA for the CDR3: TGCAGCGTTGAAGATCGCCACAGGGCCGAAGTCACCTTC. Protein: CSVEDRHRAEVTF.

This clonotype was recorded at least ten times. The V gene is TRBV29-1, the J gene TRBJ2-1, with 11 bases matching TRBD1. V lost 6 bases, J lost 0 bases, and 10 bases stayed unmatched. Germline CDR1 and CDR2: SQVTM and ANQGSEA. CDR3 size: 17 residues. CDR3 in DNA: TGCAGCGTCCTCGGACAGGGGGCGATGAGCTCCTACAATGAGCAGTTCTTC. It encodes CSVLGQGAMSSYNEQFF.

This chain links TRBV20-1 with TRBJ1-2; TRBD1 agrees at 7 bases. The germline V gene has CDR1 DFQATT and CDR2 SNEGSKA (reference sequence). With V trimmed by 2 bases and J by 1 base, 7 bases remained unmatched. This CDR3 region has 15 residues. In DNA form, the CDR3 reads TGCAGTGCTAGAAATACAGGGGCTTATAACTATGGCTACACCTTC. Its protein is CSARNTGAYNYGYTF.

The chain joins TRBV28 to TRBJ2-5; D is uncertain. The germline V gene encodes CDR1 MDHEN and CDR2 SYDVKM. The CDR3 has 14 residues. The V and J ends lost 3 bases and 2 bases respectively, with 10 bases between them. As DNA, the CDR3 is TGTGCCAGCAGTTTTTTTCCAGGACAAGAGACCCAGTACTTC. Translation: CASSFFPGQETQYF.

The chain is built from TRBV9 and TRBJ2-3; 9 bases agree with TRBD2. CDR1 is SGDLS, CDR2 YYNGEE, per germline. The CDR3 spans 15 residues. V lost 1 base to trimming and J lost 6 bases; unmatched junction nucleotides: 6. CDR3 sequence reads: CASSVLAGISDTQYF. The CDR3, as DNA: TGTGCCAGCAGCGTACTAGCGGGAATTTCGGATACGCAGTATTTT.

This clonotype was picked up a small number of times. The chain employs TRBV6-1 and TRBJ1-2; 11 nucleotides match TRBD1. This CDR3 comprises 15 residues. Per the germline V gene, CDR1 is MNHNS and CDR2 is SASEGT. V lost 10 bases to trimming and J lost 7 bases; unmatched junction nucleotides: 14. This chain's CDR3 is CATRTGGTGGSGYTF. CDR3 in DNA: TGTGCCACCCGGACTGGCGGGACAGGGGGTTCTGGCTACACCTTC.

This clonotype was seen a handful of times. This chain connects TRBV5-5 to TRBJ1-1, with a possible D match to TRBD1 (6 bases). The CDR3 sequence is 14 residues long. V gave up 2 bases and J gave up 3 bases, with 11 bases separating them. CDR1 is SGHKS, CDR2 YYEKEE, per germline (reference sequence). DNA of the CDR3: TGTGCCAGCAGCTTAACAGGGAAGGACACTGAAGCTTTCTTT. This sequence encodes CASSLTGKDTEAFF.

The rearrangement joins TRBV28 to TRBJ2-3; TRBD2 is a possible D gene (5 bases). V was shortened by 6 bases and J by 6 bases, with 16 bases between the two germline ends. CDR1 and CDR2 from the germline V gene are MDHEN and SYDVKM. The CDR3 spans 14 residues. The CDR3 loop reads CASRRGPASDTQYF. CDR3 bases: TGTGCCAGCAGACGAGGGCCTGCCTCCGATACGCAGTATTTT.

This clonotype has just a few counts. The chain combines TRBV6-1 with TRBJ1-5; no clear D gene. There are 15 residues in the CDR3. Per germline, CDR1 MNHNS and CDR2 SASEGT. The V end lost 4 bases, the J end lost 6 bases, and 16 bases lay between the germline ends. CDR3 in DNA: TGTGCCAGCAGTGCGAGCAGAGAAGGATCTCAGCCCCAGCATTTT. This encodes CASSASREGSQPQHF.

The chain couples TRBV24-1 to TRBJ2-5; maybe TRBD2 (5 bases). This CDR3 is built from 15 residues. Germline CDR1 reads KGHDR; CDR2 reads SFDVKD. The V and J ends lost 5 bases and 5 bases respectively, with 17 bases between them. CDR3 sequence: CATSGLGESWETQYF. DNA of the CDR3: TGTGCCACCAGTGGCCTCGGGGAATCTTGGGAGACCCAGTACTTC.

This CDR3 reads CASNHGQAMYNSPLHF. The CDR3 nucleotides read TGTGCCAGCAACCACGGACAGGCGATGTATAATTCACCCCTCCACTTT. The chain recombines TRBV6-2 or TRBV6-3 with TRBJ1-6, with TRBD1 identical over 7 bases. CDR3 length: 16 residues. Germline V lookup: CDR1 MNHEY, CDR2 SVGEGT. The junction had 10 bases not matched to a gene; V was cut back by 7 bases and J by 4 bases.

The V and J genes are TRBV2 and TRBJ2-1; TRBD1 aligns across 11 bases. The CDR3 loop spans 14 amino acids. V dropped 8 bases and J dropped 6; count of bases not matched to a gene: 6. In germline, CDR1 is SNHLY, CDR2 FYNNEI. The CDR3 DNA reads TGTGCCAGCCGTCCCGGGACAGGGGGCAATGAGCAGTTCTTC. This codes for CASRPGTGGNEQFF.

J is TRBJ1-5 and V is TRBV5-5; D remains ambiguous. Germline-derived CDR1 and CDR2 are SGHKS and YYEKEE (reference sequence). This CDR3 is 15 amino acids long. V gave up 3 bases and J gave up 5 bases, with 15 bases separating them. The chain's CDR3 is CASSSLPDSHQPQHF. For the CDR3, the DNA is TGTGCCAGCAGCTCCCTCCCAGACTCTCATCAGCCCCAGCATTTT.

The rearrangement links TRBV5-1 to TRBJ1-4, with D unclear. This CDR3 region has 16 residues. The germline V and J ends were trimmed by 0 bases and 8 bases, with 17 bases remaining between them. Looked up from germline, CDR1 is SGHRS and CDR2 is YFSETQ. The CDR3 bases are TGCGCCAGCAGCTTGGGAGTAGGGTTAGGGAGCGAAAAACTGTTTTTT. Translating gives CASSLGVGLGSEKLFF.

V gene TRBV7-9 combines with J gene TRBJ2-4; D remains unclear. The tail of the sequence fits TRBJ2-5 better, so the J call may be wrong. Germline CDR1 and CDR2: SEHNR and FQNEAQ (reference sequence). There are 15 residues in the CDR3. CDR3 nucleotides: TGTGCCAGCAGCTCCCATGGCCTGCGTCAAGAGACCCAGTACTTC. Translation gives CASSSHGLRQETQYF.